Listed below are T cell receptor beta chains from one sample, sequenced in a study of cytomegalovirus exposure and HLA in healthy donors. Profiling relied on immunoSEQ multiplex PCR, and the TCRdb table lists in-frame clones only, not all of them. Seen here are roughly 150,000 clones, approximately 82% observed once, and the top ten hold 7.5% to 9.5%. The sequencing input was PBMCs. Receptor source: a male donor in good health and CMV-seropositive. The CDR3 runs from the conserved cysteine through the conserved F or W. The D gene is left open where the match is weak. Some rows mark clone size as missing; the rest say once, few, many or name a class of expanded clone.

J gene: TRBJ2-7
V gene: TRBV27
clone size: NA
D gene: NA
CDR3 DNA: TGTGCCAGCAGTTTCCTAACAGGGAGAGGCTACGAGCAGTACTTC
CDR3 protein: CASSFLTGRGYEQYF

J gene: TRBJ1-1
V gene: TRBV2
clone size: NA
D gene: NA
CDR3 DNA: TGTGCCAGCAGGCCGGGCAGGACAGTTGAAGCTTTCTTT
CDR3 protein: CASRPGRTVEAFF

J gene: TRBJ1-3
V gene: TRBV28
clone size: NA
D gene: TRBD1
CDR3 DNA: TGTGCCAGCAGCAAAGGGGGCGGCGGAAACACCATATATTTT
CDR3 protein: CASSKGGGGNTIYF

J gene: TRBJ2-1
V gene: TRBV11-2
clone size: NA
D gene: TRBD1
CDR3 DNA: TGTGCCAGCAGCTCCTACACCGGCCCAGGGGGTGAGCAGTTCTTC
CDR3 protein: CASSSYTGPGGEQFF

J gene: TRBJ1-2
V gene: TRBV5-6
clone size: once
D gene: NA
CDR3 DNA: TGTGCCAGCAGCTTGTTGGCTGGCCGGGGGATGGCGGCTGGCTACACCTTC
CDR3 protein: CASSLLAGRGMAAGYTF

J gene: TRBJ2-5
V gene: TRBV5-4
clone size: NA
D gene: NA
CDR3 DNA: TGTGCCAGCACCTCGGGGGAGACCCAGTACTTC
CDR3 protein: CASTSGETQYF

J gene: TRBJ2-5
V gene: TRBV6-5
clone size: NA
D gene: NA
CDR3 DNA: TGTGCCAGCAGTTACCCGGTCGGGGAGACCCAGTACTTC
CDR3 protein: CASSYPVGETQYF

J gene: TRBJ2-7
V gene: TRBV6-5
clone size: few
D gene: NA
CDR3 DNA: TGTGCCAGCAGTCTCGGGACCTACGAGCAGTACTTC
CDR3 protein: CASSLGTYEQYF

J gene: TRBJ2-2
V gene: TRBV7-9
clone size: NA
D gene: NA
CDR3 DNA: TGTGCCAGCGCGCAATCCAACACCGGGGAGCTGTTTTTT
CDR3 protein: CASAQSNTGELFF

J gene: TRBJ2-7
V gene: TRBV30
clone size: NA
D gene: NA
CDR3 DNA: TGTGCCTGGAGCCAGGACAGAATGACCTACGAGCAGTACTTC
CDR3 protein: CAWSQDRMTYEQYF

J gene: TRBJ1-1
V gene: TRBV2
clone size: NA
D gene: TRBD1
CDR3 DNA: TGTGCCAGCAGTGAAGGCGGGACAGGGAACACTGAAGCTTTCTTT
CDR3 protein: CASSEGGTGNTEAFF